The TCR beta chain described here comes from a study of blood T cell repertoires in COVID-19. Study overall: COVID-19 samples collected from the United States, Italy and Spain covered acute and convalescent phases. Nucleic acid was either cDNA or gDNA, and it came from T cells, B-cell-depleted T cells, or PBMCs.

The protocol was immunoSEQ multiplex PCR, while the TCRdb copy is restricted to in-frame clones and leaves out a portion. The sample yields approximately 120,000 clones, about 70% seen once. The CDR3 has 13 amino acids. V was shortened by 8 bases and J by 2 bases, with 11 bases between the two germline ends. Germline V gene sequence: CDR1 SEHNR, CDR2 FQNEAQ (reference sequence). In this sample, this clone turned up a few times. The sequence was obtained from a man older than 75 with COVID-19, enrolled during active disease. The sequencing input was peripheral blood. The J gene is TRBJ2-3, the V gene TRBV7-9; a possible D gene is TRBD2 (5 bases). The DNA for the CDR3 is TGTGCCAGCGTGACGGACTCCACAGATACGCAGTATTTT. It is translated as CASVTDSTDTQYF. Drawing the rest from reference TRBV7-9 and TRBJ2-3, the complete variable domain is DTGVSQNPRHKITKRGQNVTFRCDPISEHNRLYWYRQTLGQGPEFLTYFQNEAQLEKSRLLSDRFSAERPKGSFSTLEIQRTEQGDSAMYLCASVTDSTDTQYFGPGTRLTVL.